Shown below are 29 T cell receptor beta chains from a single sample sequenced in a study of cytotoxic CD8 clonotypes in ibrutinib-treated CLL. Method: immunoSEQ multiplex PCR; TCRdb's copy keeps in-frame clones and lacks some. The table lists 140,000 to 150,000 clones, about 75% of them singletons. The material was PBMCs, obtained after 24 months of ibrutinib treatment. These receptors were collected from a human donor with chronic lymphocytic leukemia.

This clone was seen a handful of times. The rearrangement joins TRBV7-8 to TRBJ1-3, with D tentatively TRBD1 (5 bases). The CDR3 contains 14 residues. V lost 3 bases and J lost 0, with 6 bases in between. Germline CDR1 and CDR2: SGHVS and FQNEAQ. The DNA for the CDR3 is TGTGCCAGCAGCTTGGGGGTCTCTGGAAACACCATATATTTT. Its translation: CASSLGVSGNTIYF.

The DNA for the CDR3 is TGTGCCAGCAGTTCCCGGGGATGGGGTTCACCCCTCCACTTT. The encoded protein is CASSSRGWGSPLHF. The chain has TRBV6-5 and TRBJ1-6; D is unresolved. V dropped 4 bases and J dropped 9 bases, with 13 bases sitting between them. This CDR3 region has 14 residues. Germline V gives CDR1 MNHEY, CDR2 SVGAGI.

This chain connects TRBV7-6 to TRBJ1-4; 9 bases match TRBD1. Germline lookup yields CDR1 SGHVS and CDR2 FNYEAQ. The CDR3 covers 13 residues. After removal of 1 base from V and 14 bases from J, the junction contained 5 bases not matched to a gene. CDR3 in amino acids: CASSLERGQGLFF. The DNA for the CDR3 is TGTGCCAGCAGCTTAGAAAGGGGACAGGGCCTGTTTTTT.

The chain combines TRBV11-3 with TRBJ2-1, with TRBD2 matching 8 bases. The CDR3 has 13 residues. V lost 3 bases, J lost 9 bases, and 4 bases stayed unmatched. Germline assignment: CDR1 SGHNT and CDR2 YENEEA. The CDR3, as DNA: TGTGCCAGCAGCTTTTCCAGCGGGAGTGAGCAGTTCTTC. This encodes CASSFSSGSEQFF.

The chain couples TRBV25-1 to TRBJ2-3, with 9 bases aligning to TRBD1. The length of the CDR3 is 13 residues. Germline V gene data show CDR1 as MGHDK and CDR2 as SYGVNS. Trimming cost V 8 bases and J 3 bases; bases outside gene matches: 3. CDR3 residues: CASRQGVTDTQYF. The CDR3 region has the DNA TGTGCCAGCCGACAGGGGGTAACAGATACGCAGTATTTT. Complete variable domain (other parts from reference TRBV25-1 and TRBJ2-3): EADIYQTPRYLVIGTGKKITLECSQTMGHDKMYWYQQDPGMELHLIHYSYGVNSTEKGDLSSESTVSRIRTEHFPLTLESARPSHTSQYLCASRQGVTDTQYFGPGTRLTVL.

The chain uses TRBV28 and TRBJ1-5; unclear D gene. Germline V gene data show CDR1 as MDHEN and CDR2 as SYDVKM. This CDR3 contains 11 residues. The CDR3 sequence: CVREVNQPQHF. The CDR3 region has the DNA TGTGTTCGGGAGGTCAATCAGCCCCAGCATTTT.

The chain joins TRBV4-2 to TRBJ2-3; TRBD2 matches at 7 bases. CDR1 and CDR2 from the germline V gene are LGHNA and YNFKEQ. This CDR3 is 18 amino acids long. The trim removed 2 bases at V and 2 bases at J, leaving 13 bases unmatched. CDR3 amino acids: CASSQIWEGLADTDTQYF. The CDR3 nucleotides read TGTGCCAGCAGCCAAATATGGGAGGGGCTAGCGGACACAGATACGCAGTATTTT.

The chain couples TRBV4-2 to TRBJ2-1, with TRBD1 identical over 10 bases. V was clipped by 4 bases and J by 10 bases; unmatched bases: 7. This CDR3 has 14 amino acids. Germline V lookup: CDR1 LGHNA, CDR2 YNFKEQ. The CDR3 loop is CASSPRQGAGEQFF. CDR3 DNA: TGTGCCAGCAGCCCCCGACAGGGGGCCGGGGAGCAGTTCTTC.

V usage is TRBV6-1 and J usage is TRBJ1-4; 9 bases agree with TRBD1. Trimming at V came to 4 bases and at J to 8 bases, leaving 5 bases not matched to a gene. CDR1 and CDR2 (germline): MNHNS, SASEGT. This CDR3 region has 14 residues. CDR3 sequence (DNA): TGTGCCAGCAGTGTCCAGACAGGGGGGGAAAAACTGTTTTTT. It is translated as CASSVQTGGEKLFF.

The chain recombines TRBV1 with TRBJ2-7. TRBV1 is recorded as a pseudogene. The CDR3 consists of 13 residues. This CDR3 is CTSSRGASYEQYF. The CDR3 bases are TGCACCAGCAGCCGGGGGGCGAGCTACGAGCAGTACTTC.

This clone came up a few times. The chain joins TRBV11-2 to TRBJ1-4; no reliable D call. There are 12 residues in the CDR3. Between the trimmed V and J ends, which lost 5 bases and 10 bases, there was a span of 11 bases. Looked up from germline, CDR1 is SGHAT and CDR2 is FQNNGV. CDR3: CASSPRAGKLFF. The DNA for the CDR3 is TGTGCCAGCAGCCCACGGGCCGGAAAACTGTTTTTT. Based on the CDR3 plus reference TRBV11-2 and TRBJ1-4, the full variable domain is EAGVAQSPRYKIIEKRQSVAFWCNPISGHATLYWYQQILGQGPKLLIQFQNNGVVDDSQLPKDRFSAERLKGVDSTLKIQPAKLEDSAVYLCASSPRAGKLFFGSGTQLSVL.

The chain has TRBV6-6 and TRBJ1-2; D may be TRBD1 (5 bases). Germline CDR1 and CDR2: MNHNY and SVGAGI (reference sequence). V was pared by 1 base and J by 6 bases, with 12 bases between. There are 14 residues in the CDR3. The CDR3 reads CASSYYSGTDGYTF. The CDR3 DNA is TGTGCCAGCAGTTACTACTCGGGGACGGATGGCTACACCTTC.

The chain uses TRBV15 and TRBJ1-5; D unresolved. CDR3 length equals 14 residues. Germline V CDR1 and CDR2: LNHNV, YYDKDF (reference sequence). The V gene lost 1 base and the J gene lost 10 bases, with 14 bases spanning the gap. CDR3 sequence: CATSRVPRLDPQHF. The CDR3 region has the DNA TGTGCCACCAGCAGAGTGCCCCGTCTTGATCCCCAGCATTTT.

The genes are TRBV7-2 and TRBJ1-2, with 8 positions matching TRBD1. CDR3 length: 16 amino acids. Trimming took 2 bases from V and 2 from J; bases not matched to a gene: 7. CDR1 is SGHTA, CDR2 FQGNSA, per germline. CDR3 sequence: CASSLRGGQANYGYTF. The CDR3 DNA follows: TGTGCCAGCAGCTTAAGGGGGGGACAGGCCAACTATGGCTACACCTTC. The complete variable domain, with remaining parts taken from reference TRBV7-2 and TRBJ1-2, reads GAGVSQSPSNKVTEKGKDVELRCDPISGHTALYWYRQSLGQGLEFLIYFQGNSAPDKSGLPSDRFSAERTGGSVSTLTIQRTQQEDSAVYLCASSLRGGQANYGYTFGSGTRLTVV.

Of note for this clone: Other nucleotide sequences in the sample specify the same CDR3. This sequence joins TRBV7-2 and TRBJ2-2; D ambiguous. V lost 5 bases and J 4 bases, leaving 8 bases between the germline ends. Germline V lookup: CDR1 SGHTA, CDR2 FQGNSA. This CDR3 is 13 amino acids long. The CDR3 is CASSPPGTGELFF. The CDR3 coding sequence is TGTGCCAGCAGCCCGCCGGGCACCGGGGAGCTGTTTTTT.

This sequence joins TRBV5-4 and TRBJ2-7; TRBD2 matches 7 bases. Losses at the gene ends were 3 bases for V and 4 bases for J; bases not matched to a gene: 7. The CDR3 covers 14 residues. Germline CDR1 reads SGHNT; CDR2 reads YYREEE (reference sequence). CDR3 in DNA: TGTGCCAGCAGCTCCCCGATGGGGGGGTACGAGCAGTACTTC. This translates into CASSSPMGGYEQYF.

The chain joins TRBV18 to TRBJ2-7; perhaps TRBD2 as D (6 bases). The CDR3 is 14 residues long. Germline V gene data show CDR1 as KGHSH and CDR2 as LQKENI. V was clipped by 5 bases and J by 2 bases, with 13 bases between them. The CDR3 region has the DNA TGTGCCAGCTCAACCGGGACTGCTACCTACGAGCAGTACTTC. Translated, it gives CASSTGTATYEQYF.

J is TRBJ2-5 and V is TRBV10-3; 8 bases match TRBD2. Germline V lookup: CDR1 ENHRY, CDR2 SYGVKD. The CDR3 has 15 amino acids. The junction had 6 bases not matched to a gene; V was cut back by 2 bases and J by 4 bases. The CDR3 region has the DNA TGTGCCATCAGTGAGGGGCGGGGGGCCCCAGAGACCCAGTACTTC. Translating it yields CAISEGRGAPETQYF.

The chain uses TRBV23-1 and TRBJ1-3, with D perhaps TRBD1 (5 bases). TRBV23-1 qualifies as an ORF whose function is uncertain. The CDR3 runs to 16 residues. Trimming cost V 0 bases and J 4 bases, with 13 bases left between them. In DNA form, the CDR3 reads TGCGCCAGCAGTCAATCCCGCAGGGAGGTCGGAAACACCATATATTTT. Its protein is CASSQSRREVGNTIYF.

This clone was seen a single time. The chain couples TRBV10-3 to TRBJ2-5; TRBD2 matches 8 bases. Germline values: CDR1 ENHRY, CDR2 SYGVKD. The trim removed 3 bases at V and 5 bases at J, leaving 8 bases unmatched. The CDR3 runs 15 residues. In DNA, the CDR3 is TGTGCCATCAGTGACCCGGGGGGGGTTAGGGAGACCCAGTACTTC. Protein product: CAISDPGGVRETQYF.

The gene calls are TRBV7-9 and TRBJ1-6; D gene uncertain. Germline values: CDR1 SEHNR, CDR2 FQNEAQ (reference sequence). This CDR3 spans 14 amino acids. Deletions cut 5 bases from V and 7 bases from J, with 12 bases between. CDR3 loop: CASSPPGENSPLHF. CDR3 bases: TGTGCCAGCAGCCCCCCAGGAGAAAATTCACCCCTCCACTTT.

J is TRBJ1-2 and V is TRBV6-5; no firm D call. This CDR3 comprises 12 residues. Germline V gene data show CDR1 as MNHEY and CDR2 as SVGAGI. V was trimmed by 6 bases and J by 8 bases, leaving 13 bases between them. For the CDR3, the DNA is TGTGCCAGCAGCCCTGAGCTGGGCGGCTACACCTTC. Amino acid sequence: CASSPELGGYTF.

The chain carries TRBV11-1 and TRBJ2-4, with TRBD1 as a possible D gene (5 bases). Per the germline V gene, CDR1 is SGHAT and CDR2 is FQDESV (reference sequence). CDR3 length: 16 residues. V was pared by 5 bases and J by 3 bases, with 17 bases between. The DNA of the CDR3 is TGTGCCAGCAGCCCCAGAAGGGGATGGGGCAAAAACATTCAGTACTTC. It specifies CASSPRRGWGKNIQYF.

The chain employs TRBV7-2 and TRBJ1-5; D possibly corresponds to TRBD1 (6 bases). The length of the CDR3 is 15 residues. Germline lookup yields CDR1 SGHTA and CDR2 FQGNSA. The ends were cut back, 5 bases at V and 4 bases at J, with 15 bases in the middle. The CDR3 loop reads CASSPSGTSNQPQHF. CDR3 bases: TGTGCCAGCAGCCCAAGTGGGACATCGAATCAGCCCCAGCATTTT.

This clone was detected a few times. V and J are TRBV9 and TRBJ1-3; D gene uncertain. The V and J ends lost 1 base and 4 bases respectively, with 3 bases between them. CDR3 length equals 12 residues. Germline-derived CDR1 and CDR2 are SGDLS and YYNGEE. This CDR3 is CASSVSGNTIYF. In nucleotides, the CDR3 is TGTGCCAGCAGCGTAAGCGGAAACACCATATATTTT. Complete variable domain (other parts from reference TRBV9 and TRBJ1-3): DSGVTQTPKHLITATGQRVTLRCSPRSGDLSVYWYQQSLDQGLQFLIQYYNGEERAKGNILERFSAQQFPDLHSELNLSSLELGDSALYFCASSVSGNTIYFGEGSWLTVV.

V is TRBV4-3 and J is TRBJ1-1; D is uncertain. V dropped 4 bases and J dropped 1 base, with 7 bases sitting between them. There are 13 residues in the CDR3. Germline loops: CDR1 LGHNA, CDR2 YSLEER. The CDR3 reads CASSPHTNTEAFF. The DNA for the CDR3 is TGCGCCAGCAGCCCCCACACGAACACTGAAGCTTTCTTT.

Comment on this clone: Other DNA sequences within the sample encode an identical CDR3. The chain carries TRBV11-3 and TRBJ2-7, with D tentatively TRBD2 (7 bases). Per germline, CDR1 SGHNT and CDR2 YENEEA. The CDR3 is 13 amino acids. With 1 base removed from V and 6 bases from J, the gap between germline ends came to 10 bases. The CDR3 here is CASSLGGGGEQYF. CDR3 bases: TGTGCCAGCAGCTTAGGAGGGGGGGGCGAGCAGTACTTC.

A few counts support this clone. V is TRBV19 and J is TRBJ1-2; D gene ambiguous. The germline V gene has CDR1 LNHDA and CDR2 SQIVND (reference sequence). The V and J ends lost 1 base and 8 bases respectively, with 8 bases between them. CDR3 length: 12 residues. The CDR3 region has the DNA TGTGCCAGTAGTATAGTTGCCGGGGGCTACACCTTC. Translated, it gives CASSIVAGGYTF.

The V gene is TRBV7-2, the J gene TRBJ2-3, with TRBD2 identical over 8 bases. CDR3 size: 15 residues. Germline trimming cut 7 bases from V and 4 bases from J; bases unmatched to any gene: 10. CDR1 is SGHTA and CDR2 is FQGNSA in the germline V gene. The CDR3 is CASTPATGGADTQYF. CDR3 nucleotides: TGTGCCAGCACCCCCGCCACCGGGGGGGCAGATACGCAGTATTTT.